There are many counts of the clone carrying this T cell receptor beta chain. The J segment lost 5 bases and the V segment lost 6 bases, leaving 10 bases of the junction unmatched. Germline values: CDR1 SNHLY, CDR2 FYNNEI. The CDR3 extends over 15 amino acids. The sample's time point: patch test 2, 6 weeks after DPC sensitization. Treatment reported: therapeutic diphenylcyclopropenone sensitization with weekly scalp DPC. Total RNA extraction was carried out from unfractionated whole blood. TCRdb re-derived calls from the RACE reads in MiXCR, one entry per CDR3 protein. The sample records 35,000 to 45,000 distinct CDR3 sequences, around 10% being singletons. The record originates from a study of human T cells and chemical hapten exposure.

This TCR derives from a woman in her thirties or forties with alopecia areata. Some clones in this sample may be carry-over from other donors' samples. Material: whole blood, obtained in connection with sensitization to the hapten diphenylcyclopropenone (DPC). This rearrangement joins TRBV2 to TRBJ2-1, with 7 bases aligning to TRBD2. The CDR3 loop reads CASRGGTGRHNEQFF. In nucleotides, the CDR3 is TGTGCCAGCAGGGGGGGGACTGGACGTCACAATGAGCAGTTCTTC.